This TCR beta chain was sequenced in a study of T-cell memory formation after mild COVID-19 (dated by TCRdb to about 2021). General notes on the study: TCR sequence clusters from the two donors were largely donor specific. T-cell clones expanding and contracting after mild COVID-19 in a couple of donors were tracked by longitudinal TCRalpha and TCRbeta repertoire sequencing. The cohort comprised two young, previously healthy adult volunteers, one female and one male. The research as a whole found: The study included only a couple of mild cases, and larger cohorts that include severe cases with pre-infection samples were judged to be necessary. From day 15 to 85, contracting clones showed balanced CD4/CD8 phenotypes, whereas a second wave of clones that expanded from day 15 to 37 leaned towards CD4+. Whether the second-wave clones peaking on day 37 were SARS-CoV-2 specific was not confirmed. Contracting CD4+ clones were located mainly in the CM and EM memory subsets, whereas CD8+ clones were found to be enriched in EMRA. The detection of some responding clones in pre-infection memory suggests that pre-existing cross-reactive memory T cells joined the SARS-CoV-2 response.

For CDR1 and CDR2, the germline V gene (reference sequence) lists DFQATT and SNEGSKA. The CDR3 contains 19 residues, cysteine and phenylalanine counted. Just CDR3 DNA is preserved here, 57 bases in frame from base 1. Trimming leaves V shorter by 5 bases and J shorter by 8 bases, with the junction holding 19 bases beyond the gene matches. A few counts support this clonotype. The antigen this receptor binds is unknown. The record has no base qualities; no much larger clone is one base away. Ficoll-Paque density gradient centrifugation was used to isolate PBMCs. Sequencing instrument: Illumina NovaSeq 6000. TCRalpha and TCRbeta cDNA libraries were built by 5'RACE with constant-segment primers, adding sample barcodes and unique molecular identifiers. Trizol reagent was used to extract RNA from every sample. Libraries were amplified in two PCR steps, with a second sample barcode and Illumina TruSeq adapters added in the second step. Sequencing of libraries was performed on an Illumina NovaSeq with 2 x 150 bp paired-end reads. In the authors' own workflow: Reads were demultiplexed and collapsed into UMI-guided consensus sequences with migec v1.2.7. Using mixcr v2.1.11, the UMI consensuses were aligned to TRA and TRB V and J templates and assembled into clonotypes. Clonotypes were classified as expanded or contracted when called significant by both edgeR and NoisET, with noise models trained on biological replicates. For edgeR calls, the thresholds were a false discovery rate-adjusted p below 0.01 and a log2 fold-change of 1. PCA with hierarchical clustering of max-normalized trajectories of the 1000 most abundant clonotypes was used as exploratory dynamics analysis. Each responding clone was given a CD4 or CD8 phenotype based on the CD4+ and CD8+ repertoires, which had been sequenced separately. TCRdb redid the processing of the public reads, applying fastp at Q25 and MiXCR, and retained in-frame beta chains. Merged by CDR3 protein, the rows form single entries marked with the most common genes and DNA. The V and J calls and clone size are TCRdb's, not the authors'. Across this sample there are approximately 180,000 distinct CDR3 sequences, with roughly 17% seen only once. Clones ranked in the top ten supply 2% to 2.5% of the sample.

The chain was built from TRBV20-1 and TRBJ2-3; 16 central bases correspond to TRBD2. The origin of this receptor is an adult woman who had mild COVID-19 (a few samples of this study predate the infection). The sample titles of this study are shuffled in the database, so cell type and time point are left out; the donor was told from shared clones. Sequenced sample: PBMCs or a T cell subset sorted from them (not recorded which). The CDR3 reads CSAVTGLAGGYYTRATQYF. The nucleotide sequence reads as follows: TGCAGTGCTGTGACGGGACTAGCGGGGGGGTATTACACCAGAGCTACGCAGTATTTT.